Included here is one T cell receptor (beta chain) sequence, with context. Its matching antigen is unknown. This sample was taken from a study of cytomegalovirus exposure and HLA in healthy donors. Regarding the study as a whole: Rarity held for most TCR sequences, but there were some public TCRs that occurred in many donors.

Germline V gene lookup returns CDR1 SGHNT and CDR2 YYREEE (reference sequence). V was pared by 2 bases and J by 2 bases, with 13 bases between. The CDR3 totals 15 residues. Sampled while nominally healthy, donors likely had unrecorded immune exposures. It was with 60 Vbeta and 13 Jbeta primers that the PCR ran. Original data processing: In a later analysis, the count reached some 83 million unique TCR beta chains, with 10 million to 11 million shared. Using immunoSEQ multiplex PCR, the repertoire was profiled, and TCRdb retains in-frame clones only, with some absent. The V and J calls and the clone size are those of that table, but D and trimming were determined from the DNA. There are 110,000 to 150,000 clones in the sample; about 78% occur only once, and 2.8% lies in the top ten.

The J gene is TRBJ2-5, the V gene TRBV5-4, with a possible D match to TRBD2 (7 bases). What was sequenced was PBMCs. This clonotype originated in a male donor in good health and CMV-seronegative. CDR3 sequence reads: CASSLGGAGQETQYF. As DNA, the CDR3 is TGTGCCAGCAGCTTAGGGGGGGCCGGGCAAGAGACCCAGTACTTC. Combining the CDR3 with reference TRBV5-4 and TRBJ2-5 gives the whole variable domain ETGVTQSPTHLIKTRGQQVTLRCSSQSGHNTVSWYQQALGQGPQFIFQYYREEENGRGNFPPRFSGLQFPNYSSELNVNALELDDSALYLCASSLGGAGQETQYFGPGTRLLVL.